This T cell receptor beta chain was profiled in a study of tissue T cells after allogeneic stem cell transplantation. The CDR3 extends over 16 amino acids. Germline lookup yields CDR1 SGDLS and CDR2 YYNGEE. After removal of 4 bases from V and 7 bases from J, the junction contained 10 bases not matched to a gene. Assay: immunoSEQ multiplex PCR; the TCRdb copy retains only in-frame clones and omits some. This table has under 800 clones, 45% to 50% appearing once. The TCR was taken from a female patient between 40 and 75 years old with steroid-refractory graft-versus-host disease after an allogeneic stem cell transplant. Some T cells may be graft donor cells. V and J are TRBV9 and TRBJ2-3; TRBD1 matches at 12 bases. Specimen: jejunal tissue, collected at autopsy. In DNA, the CDR3 is TGTGCCAGCAGCACCATCCTGGGACAGGGGGCGTATACGCAGTATTTT. Its protein product is CASSTILGQGAYTQYF.